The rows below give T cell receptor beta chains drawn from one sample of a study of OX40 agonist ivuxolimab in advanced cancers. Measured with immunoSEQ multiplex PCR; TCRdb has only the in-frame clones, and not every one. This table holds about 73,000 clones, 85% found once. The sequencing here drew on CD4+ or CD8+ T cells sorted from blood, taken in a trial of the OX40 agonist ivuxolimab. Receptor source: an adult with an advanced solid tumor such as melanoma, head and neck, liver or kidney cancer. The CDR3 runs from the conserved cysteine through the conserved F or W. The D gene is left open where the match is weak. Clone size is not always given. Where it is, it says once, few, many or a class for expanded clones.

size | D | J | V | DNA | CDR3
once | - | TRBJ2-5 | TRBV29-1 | TGCAGCTTTACGTTGTCGGTTACGGCCCAGTACTTC | CSFTLSVTAQYF
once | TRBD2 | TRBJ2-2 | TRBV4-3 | TGCGCCAGCAGCCAAGCGCCCTTAGCGGGGGGGAACACCGGGGAGCTGTTTTTT | CASSQAPLAGGNTGELFF
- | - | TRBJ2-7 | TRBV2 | TGTGCCAGCAGTGTAGAGGGGGTCTCCTACGAGCAGTACTTC | CASSVEGVSYEQYF
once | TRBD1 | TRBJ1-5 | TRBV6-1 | TGTGCCAGCATGGACAGGGTCGGCAGCCAGCCCCAGCATTTT | CASMDRVGSQPQHF
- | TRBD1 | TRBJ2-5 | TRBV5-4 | TGTGCCAGCAGCGCCACAGGGGGCAGGGAGACCCAGTACTTC | CASSATGGRETQYF
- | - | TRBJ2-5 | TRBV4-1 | TGCGCCAGCAGCCAAGGTAGCCTCCGGACAGAGACCCAGTACTTC | CASSQGSLRTETQYF
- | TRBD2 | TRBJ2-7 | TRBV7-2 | TGTGCCAGCAGCCCCATGGGGGAGTCTAGCGGGGTTTGGCACTTC | CASSPMGESSGVWHF
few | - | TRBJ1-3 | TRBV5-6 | TGTGCCAGCAGCTTGGCCTTCAGTTCGAGCTCTGGAAACACCATATATTTT | CASSLAFSSSSGNTIYF
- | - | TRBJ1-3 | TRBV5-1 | TGCGCCAGCAGGCTTCAGAGCTCTGGAAACACCATATATTTT | CASRLQSSGNTIYF
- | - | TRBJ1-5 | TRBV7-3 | TGTGCCAGCAGCTGGGGTCAACAGCCCCAGCATTTT | CASSWGQQPQHF
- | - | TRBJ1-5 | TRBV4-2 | TGTGCCAGCAGCCAAGTTGGGGCAGGGTCAAATCAGCCCCAGCATTTT | CASSQVGAGSNQPQHF
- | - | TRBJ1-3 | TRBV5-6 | TGTGCCAGCAGCTTGTTAACGGAGGGACGCTCTGGAAACACCATATATTTT | CASSLLTEGRSGNTIYF
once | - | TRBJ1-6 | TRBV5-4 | TGTGCCAGCAGCTGGGGAGTGGGGAATAATTCACCCCTCCACTTT | CASSWGVGNNSPLHF
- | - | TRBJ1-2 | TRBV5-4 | TGTGCCAGCAGCGGGTCCTCAACTAACTATGGCTACACCTTC | CASSGSSTNYGYTF
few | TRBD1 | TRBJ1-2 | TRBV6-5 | TGTGCCAGCAGTTACTCGCGGACAGGGGGCGGCTATGGCTACACCTTC | CASSYSRTGGGYGYTF
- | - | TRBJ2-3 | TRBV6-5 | TGTGCCAGTACTACGGGGTTAAATACGCAGTATTTT | CASTTGLNTQYF
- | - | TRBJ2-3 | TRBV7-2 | TGTGCCAGCAGCCCACAGAGCCCCACAGATACGCAGTATTTT | CASSPQSPTDTQYF
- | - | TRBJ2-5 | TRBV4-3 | TGCGCCAGCAGCCAAGAGCTACCCGCAGGTGGGACCCAGTACTTC | CASSQELPAGGTQYF
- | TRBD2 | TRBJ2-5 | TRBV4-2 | TGTGCCAGCAGCCAACCTCCGGGACTAGGAGAAGAGACCCAGTACTTC | CASSQPPGLGEETQYF
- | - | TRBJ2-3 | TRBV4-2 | TGTGCCAGCAGCCAAGATGGGCAGTCTAGCACAGATACGCAGTATTTT | CASSQDGQSSTDTQYF
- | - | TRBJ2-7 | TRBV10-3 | TGTGCCATCGGGAGACAACACTACGAGCAGTACTTC | CAIGRQHYEQYF
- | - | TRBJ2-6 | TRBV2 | TGTGCCAGCAGTGAGAGGGCGCTCGGTGCTGGGGCCAACGTCCTGACTTTC | CASSERALGAGANVLTF
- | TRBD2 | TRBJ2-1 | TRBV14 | TGTGCCAGCAGCCAAAGATTAAATCTAGCGGGGGACCTTAACAATGAGCAGTTCTTC | CASSQRLNLAGDLNNEQFF
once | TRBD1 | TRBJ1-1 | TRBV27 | TGTGCCAGCAGCCTACAGAGGGGGCGAGGCTGGGGGATGAACACTGAAGCTTTCTTT | CASSLQRGRGWGMNTEAFF
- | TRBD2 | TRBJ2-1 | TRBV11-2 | TGTGCCAGCAGCTTAGATGCGGGGGGTACTCTCCGTGAGCAGTTCTTC | CASSLDAGGTLREQFF
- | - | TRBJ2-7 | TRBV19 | TGTGCCAGTAGTGGCCCAGGATTCTACGAGCAGTACTTC | CASSGPGFYEQYF
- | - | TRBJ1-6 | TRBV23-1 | TGCGCCAGCAGTCAGGCCTTGGGCCCCTGGGGAAGGGAGTCACCCCTCCACTTT | CASSQALGPWGRESPLHF
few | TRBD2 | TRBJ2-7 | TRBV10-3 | TGTGCCATCAGGTCTAGCGGGGGAACACCGAACTCCTACGAGCAGTACTTC | CAIRSSGGTPNSYEQYF
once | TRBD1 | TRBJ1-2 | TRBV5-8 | TGTGCCAGCAGCTCCCGGGACAGGGTCTATGGCTACACCTTC | CASSSRDRVYGYTF
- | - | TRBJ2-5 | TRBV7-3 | TGTGCCAGCAGCCGCGGTCCGAAAGAGACCCAGTACTTC | CASSRGPKETQYF
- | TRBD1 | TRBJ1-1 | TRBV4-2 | TGTGCCAGCAGCTCCCCCAGGGGGACAGGTTTAATGAACACTGAAGCTTTCTTT | CASSSPRGTGLMNTEAFF
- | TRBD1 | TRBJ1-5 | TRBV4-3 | TGCGCCAGCAGCCAGGGACAGGGGGACCAGCCCCAGCATTTT | CASSQGQGDQPQHF
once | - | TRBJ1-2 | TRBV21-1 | TGTGCCAGCACCAATTGGGCCCGACAGGCCTTTTCAGGCTACACCTTC | CASTNWARQAFSGYTF
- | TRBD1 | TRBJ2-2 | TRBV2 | TGTGCCAGCAGCGGGTCCCTGACAGGGACCGGGGAGCTGTTTTTT | CASSGSLTGTGELFF
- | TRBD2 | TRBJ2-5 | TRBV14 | TGTGCCAGCAGCAAGGCCAGCGGGGGGCCTCTCCGGGTAGAGACCCAGTACTTC | CASSKASGGPLRVETQYF
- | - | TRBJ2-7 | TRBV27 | TGTGCCAGCAGTTTTCAGGGGGGATACGAGCAGTACTTC | CASSFQGGYEQYF
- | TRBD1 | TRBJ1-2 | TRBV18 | TGTGCCAGCTCTCCTTCGACAGGGCCTGACTATGGCTACACCTTC | CASSPSTGPDYGYTF
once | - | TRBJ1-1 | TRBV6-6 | TGTGCCAGCAGTTCGTTCATGAACACTGAAGCTTTCTTT | CASSSFMNTEAFF
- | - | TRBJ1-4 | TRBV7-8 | TGTGCCAGCAGCCTTGGGGCCAGTTATCCAACTAATGAAAAACTGTTTTTT | CASSLGASYPTNEKLFF
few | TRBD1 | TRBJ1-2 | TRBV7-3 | TGTGCCAGCAGCCCCAGGGACAGGGGTAGCTACACCTTC | CASSPRDRGSYTF
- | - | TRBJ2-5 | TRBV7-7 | TGTGCCAGCAGCTTAGAAGGTACGGGCGGAGAGACCCAGTACTTC | CASSLEGTGGETQYF
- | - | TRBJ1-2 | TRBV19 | TGTGCCAGTAAGGCGGACTTTAACTATGGCTACACCTTC | CASKADFNYGYTF
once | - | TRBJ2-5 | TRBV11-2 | TGTGCCAGCAGCCCCCCGTCCCAAGAGACCCAGTACTTC | CASSPPSQETQYF
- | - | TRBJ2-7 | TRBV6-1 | TGTGCCAGCAGTTCCCGGGAAAGGTATTACGAGCAGTACTTC | CASSSRERYYEQYF
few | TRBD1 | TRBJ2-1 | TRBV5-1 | TGCGCCAGCAGCCCGGGACAGGGGGCGCTTAATGAGCAGTTCTTC | CASSPGQGALNEQFF
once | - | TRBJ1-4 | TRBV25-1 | TGTGCCAGCAGTGATCCAGGGAGTTCTGAGGAAAAACTGTTTTTT | CASSDPGSSEEKLFF
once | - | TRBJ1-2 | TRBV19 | TGTGCCAGTAGTATCCGGGCAGCACCTAACTATGGCTACACCTTC | CASSIRAAPNYGYTF
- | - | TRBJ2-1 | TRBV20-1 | TGCAGTGCTCCCCGGGTCAATGAGCAGTTCTTC | CSAPRVNEQFF
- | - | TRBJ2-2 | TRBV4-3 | TGCGCCAGCAGCCAAGGTGGGGGCGCGGGGCACACCGGGGAGCTGTTTTTT | CASSQGGGAGHTGELFF
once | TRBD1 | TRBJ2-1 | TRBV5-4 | TGTGCCAGCAGCTTGGGGGACAGGGTGTTCTTC | CASSLGDRVFF
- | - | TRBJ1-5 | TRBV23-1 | TGCGCCAGCAGTCAACTACTTTGGGGGGGCGGGCAGCCCCAGCATTTT | CASSQLLWGGGQPQHF
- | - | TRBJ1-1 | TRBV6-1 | TGTGCCAGCAGTGAAGCGGGCGCCAGAGTCGCTGAAGCTTTCTTT | CASSEAGARVAEAFF
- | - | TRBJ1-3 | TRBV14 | TGTGCCAGCAGCCCCCAGGGCGGAAACACCATATATTTT | CASSPQGGNTIYF
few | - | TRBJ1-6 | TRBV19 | TGTGCCAGTAGAGCCGGGACACAACCTAATTCACCCCTCCACTTT | CASRAGTQPNSPLHF